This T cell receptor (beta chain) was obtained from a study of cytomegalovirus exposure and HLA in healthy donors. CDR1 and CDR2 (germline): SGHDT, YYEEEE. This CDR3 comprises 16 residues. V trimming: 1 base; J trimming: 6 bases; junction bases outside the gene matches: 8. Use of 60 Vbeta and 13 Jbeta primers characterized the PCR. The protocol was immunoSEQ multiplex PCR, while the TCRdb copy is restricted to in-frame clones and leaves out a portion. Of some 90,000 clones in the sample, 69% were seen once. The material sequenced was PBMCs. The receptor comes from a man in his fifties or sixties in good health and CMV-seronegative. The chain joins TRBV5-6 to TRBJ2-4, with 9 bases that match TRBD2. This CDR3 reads CASSLMASGVRNIQYF. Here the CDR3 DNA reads TGTGCCAGCAGCTTGATGGCTAGCGGGGTTAGAAACATTCAGTACTTC.